A selection of T cell receptor beta chains follows, all from one sample in a study of shared clonotypes between healthy human individuals. Assay: immunoSEQ multiplex PCR; the TCRdb copy retains only in-frame clones and omits some. The sample yields over a million clones, over 95% seen once. The specimen was naive CD4+ T cells sorted from blood. These receptors were collected from a man aged 30-40 years in good health. Each CDR3 is given with its conserved first and last residue. Each record gives: D gene, V gene, clone size, J gene, CDR3 protein, CDR3 DNA. D genes are given only for firm matches. Rows give clone size only sometimes, using once, few, many, or a class for an expanded clone.

>TRBD2|TRBV30|NA|TRBJ2-7
CAWRGGNYEQYF
TGTGCCTGGAGGGGAGGGAACTACGAGCAGTACTTC
>NA|TRBV27|NA|TRBJ1-2
CASGYRAHYGYTF
TGTGCCAGCGGGTACCGGGCCCACTATGGCTACACCTTC
>NA|TRBV30|NA|TRBJ2-2
CAWSLSRVNTGELFF
TGTGCCTGGAGTTTATCCAGGGTGAACACCGGGGAGCTGTTTTTT
>TRBD2|TRBV7-2|NA|TRBJ2-7
CASSLALAGEAYEQYF
TGTGCCAGCAGCTTAGCCTTAGCGGGAGAGGCCTACGAGCAGTACTTC
>NA|TRBV18|NA|TRBJ2-3
CASSSMAADTQYF
TGTGCCAGCTCGTCCATGGCAGCAGATACGCAGTATTTT
>NA|TRBV12-2|NA|TRBJ1-2
CDRTGDTNYGYTF
TGTGACCGGACAGGGGATACTAACTATGGCTACACCTTC
>NA|TRBV5-1|few|TRBJ2-1
CASSLWAGLSDKQFF
TGCGCCAGCAGCTTGTGGGCAGGACTCTCAGATAAGCAGTTCTTC
>TRBD2|TRBV7-3|NA|TRBJ2-1
CASSYREGSYNEQFF
TGTGCCAGCAGCTACCGGGAGGGATCCTACAATGAGCAGTTCTTC
>NA|TRBV27|NA|TRBJ2-7
CASSLSWDGAYEQYF
TGTGCCAGCAGTTTATCTTGGGACGGAGCCTACGAGCAGTACTTC
>NA|TRBV7-8|NA|TRBJ2-2
CASSLGADTGELFF
TGTGCCAGCAGCTTAGGGGCCGACACCGGGGAGCTGTTTTTT
>NA|TRBV11-2|NA|TRBJ2-7
CASSLVPGTLSYEQYF
TGTGCCAGCAGCTTAGTACCGGGGACCCTTTCCTACGAGCAGTACTTC
>NA|TRBV23-1|NA|TRBJ1-2
CASSPDELNKPYYGYTF
TGCGCCAGCAGCCCCGACGAATTAAACAAGCCGTACTATGGCTACACCTTC
>NA|TRBV6-1|NA|TRBJ1-5
CASSESSRDQPQHF
TGTGCCAGCAGTGAAAGTAGTCGGGATCAGCCCCAGCATTTT
>NA|TRBV28|NA|TRBJ2-1
CASKGRTSYNEQFF
TGTGCCAGCAAAGGGAGGACCTCCTACAATGAGCAGTTCTTC
>NA|TRBV28|NA|TRBJ2-1
CASSLESADRAFF
TGTGCCAGCAGTTTAGAGTCCGCGGACAGAGCTTTCTTC
>NA|TRBV5-4|NA|TRBJ1-5
CASSLSGNQPQHF
TGTGCCAGCAGCTTGTCGGGTAATCAGCCCCAGCATTTT
>TRBD2|TRBV28|NA|TRBJ2-5
CASSFMGVAGKETQYF
TGTGCCAGCAGCTTCATGGGGGTAGCGGGTAAAGAGACCCAGTACTTC
>TRBD2|TRBV6-4|NA|TRBJ2-2
CASSEIAGALVANTGELFF
TGTGCCAGCAGTGAAATAGCGGGAGCCTTGGTCGCGAACACCGGGGAGCTGTTTTTT
>NA|TRBV20-1|NA|TRBJ2-1
CSARRTNEQFF
TGCAGTGCTAGACGGACCAATGAGCAGTTCTTC
>NA|TRBV29-1|NA|TRBJ2-7
CSATLRAPTRSYEQYF
TGCAGCGCCACCTTAAGGGCCCCCACCAGATCCTACGAGCAGTACTTC
>NA|TRBV2|NA|TRBJ2-1
CASSKPRTTEQFF
TGTGCCAGCAGCAAACCACGGACTACAGAGCAGTTCTTC
>NA|TRBV7-3|NA|TRBJ2-2
CASSLRVWARGDTGELFF
TGTGCCAGCAGCTTAAGGGTCTGGGCTAGGGGCGACACCGGGGAGCTGTTTTTT